These 25 T cell receptor beta chains were all obtained from the same sample, sequenced in a study of T cell repertoires in cytomegalovirus infection. TCRdb reprocessed the reads with MiXCR, giving one entry per CDR3 protein. This sample has about 740,000 distinct CDR3 sequences, with less than 40% found just once. The sequencing sample was made of PBMCs. Receptors originate from a human donor in good health (CMV status not recorded). Some clones in this sample may be carry-over from other donors' samples.

The chain recombines TRBV20-1 with TRBJ2-5, with TRBD2 matching 7 bases. The CDR3 is 13 residues long. With V trimmed by 1 base and J by 5 bases, 4 bases remained unmatched. The germline gives CDR1 DFQATT, CDR2 SNEGSKA (reference sequence). The CDR3 reads CSARAGAGETQYF. CDR3 sequence (DNA): TGCAGTGCTAGAGCGGGAGCGGGGGAGACCCAGTACTTC.

This chain joins TRBV5-4 and TRBJ2-7, with 7 bases that match TRBD1. This CDR3 is 14 amino acids long. V gave up 3 bases and J gave up 0 bases; unmatched junction bases: 3. Germline CDR1 SGHNT, CDR2 YYREEE (reference sequence). This CDR3 reads CASSSGTDSYEQYF. As DNA, the CDR3 is TGTGCCAGCAGCTCCGGGACAGACTCCTACGAGCAGTACTTC. The full variable domain, with the rest looked up from reference TRBV5-4 and TRBJ2-7, is ETGVTQSPTHLIKTRGQQVTLRCSSQSGHNTVSWYQQALGQGPQFIFQYYREEENGRGNFPPRFSGLQFPNYSSELNVNALELDDSALYLCASSSGTDSYEQYFGPGTRLTVT.

V usage is TRBV12-3 or TRBV12-4 and J usage is TRBJ1-5; D unresolved. V shed 3 bases and J shed 6 bases, with 15 bases lying between them. This CDR3 region has 15 residues. The CDR3 sequence: CASSFGSQASQPQHF. For the CDR3, the DNA is TGTGCCAGCAGTTTTGGTTCCCAGGCCAGTCAGCCCCAGCATTTT.

This clonotype occurred a few times. This chain links TRBV7-6 with TRBJ1-1; D call uncertain. Germline V gives CDR1 SGHVS, CDR2 FNYEAQ. With 3 bases removed from V and 0 bases from J, the gap between germline ends came to 8 bases. This CDR3 has 14 amino acids. CDR3 amino acids: CASSFELMNTEAFF. DNA for the CDR3: TGTGCCAGCAGCTTCGAATTAATGAACACTGAAGCTTTCTTT.

This chain uses TRBV7-8 with TRBJ2-5; 10 nucleotides align to TRBD2. The CDR3 extends over 16 amino acids. The junction had 7 bases not matched to a gene; V was cut back by 4 bases and J by 2 bases. CDR1 and CDR2 (germline): SGHVS, FQNEAQ. This chain's CDR3 is CASSWPSGGKQETQYF. In DNA, the CDR3 is TGTGCCAGCAGCTGGCCTAGCGGGGGAAAACAAGAGACCCAGTACTTC.

This rearrangement joins TRBV12-3 or TRBV12-4 to TRBJ1-2, with 8 bases fitting TRBD1. The length of the CDR3 is 15 residues. Losses at the gene ends were 7 bases for V and 8 bases for J; bases not matched to a gene: 15. The CDR3 loop reads CASTLKRTGPWGYTF. The CDR3 nucleotides are TGTGCCAGCACCCTCAAAAGGACAGGGCCTTGGGGCTACACCTTC.

The chain is built from TRBV7-6 and TRBJ2-7; D not certain. Trimming stripped 0 bases from V and 4 bases from J, with 7 bases between. The CDR3 spans 13 residues. Germline V CDR1 and CDR2: SGHVS, FNYEAQ. The chain's CDR3 is CASSLAFKYEQYF. The CDR3 DNA is TGTGCCAGCAGCTTAGCCTTTAAGTACGAGCAGTACTTC.

For the CDR3, the DNA is TGTGCCAGCAGCTCCCCGACAGGGCGCCAAGAGACCCAGTACTTC. This translates into CASSSPTGRQETQYF. This sequence joins TRBV28 and TRBJ2-5, with 7 bases aligning to TRBD1. This CDR3 has 15 residues. The ends lost 6 bases at V and 1 base at J; junction bases unmatched: 8. Germline CDR1 reads MDHEN; CDR2 reads SYDVKM.

This clonotype has a handful of counts. The chain recombines TRBV10-3 with TRBJ1-2; 7 positions agree with TRBD1. Trimming removed 3 bases from V and 5 bases from J; junction bases left unmatched: 3. Germline assignment: CDR1 ENHRY and CDR2 SYGVKD. The CDR3 is made up of 13 amino acids. The CDR3 DNA is TGTGCCATCAGTGAATACAGGGGTTATGGCTACACCTTC. Residues: CAISEYRGYGYTF.

This clonotype was found many times. V gene TRBV7-2 combines with J gene TRBJ2-1; TRBD2 matches 13 bases. Germline loops: CDR1 SGHTA, CDR2 FQGNSA. V lost 4 bases, J lost 15 bases, and 3 bases stayed unmatched. This CDR3 is built from 12 residues. CDR3 amino acids: CASSSLAGGWFF. The DNA of the CDR3 is TGTGCCAGCAGCTCACTAGCGGGAGGGTGGTTCTTC.

The V call is TRBV12-3 or TRBV12-4, the J call TRBJ2-7; TRBD1 matches at 10 bases. CDR3 length: 20 residues. V was pared by 5 bases and J by 1 base, with 20 bases of the junction left unmatched. The CDR3 nucleotides read TGTGCCAGCAGTACCCAGACCGGGACAGGGGCCCAACACCGTTCCTACGAGCAGTACTTC. Translating it yields CASSTQTGTGAQHRSYEQYF.

The sample holds a few counts of this clonotype. This sequence joins TRBV12-3 or TRBV12-4 and TRBJ2-3; D is possibly TRBD1 or TRBD2 (5 bases each). The V end was cut by 5 bases, the J end by 6 bases, with 18 bases between. The CDR3 is made up of 15 amino acids. In nucleotides, the CDR3 is TGTGCCAGCAGTCTCGGGACCTCTCGAGCGGATACGCAGTATTTT. It is translated as CASSLGTSRADTQYF.

This clonotype was seen a handful of times. The chain has TRBV6-1 and TRBJ2-2, with 8 bases identical to TRBD2. Germline-derived CDR1 and CDR2 are MNHNS and SASEGT. Germline trimming cut 4 bases from V and 5 bases from J; bases unmatched to any gene: 9. The CDR3 totals 16 residues. The CDR3 spells CASSASGTRTTGELFF. CDR3 nucleotides: TGTGCCAGCAGTGCCTCCGGGACTAGAACGACCGGGGAGCTGTTTTTT.

The chain employs TRBV19 and TRBJ2-7, with D possibly being TRBD1 or TRBD2 (8 bases each). The CDR3 has 16 residues. V was shortened by 4 bases and J by 0 bases, with 16 bases between the two germline ends. Germline CDR1 LNHDA, CDR2 SQIVND (reference sequence). In DNA, the CDR3 is TGTGCCAGTAGTAACAGACAGGGGACTAGCTCCTACGAGCAGTACTTC. It specifies CASSNRQGTSSYEQYF.

In the case of this clonotype: The junction does not match germline at one end; this may be a read error. This chain links TRBV12-5 with TRBJ1-4; 7 positions match TRBD1. Germline lookup yields CDR1 LGHNT and CDR2 FRNRAP. This CDR3 comprises 18 residues. The CDR3 DNA sequence: TGTGCTAGTGCCTCGCGGAGGGACAGTGAAAGCTTCAATGACAAACTGTTTTTT. As protein: CASASRRDSESFNDKLFF.

With regard to this clonotype: Given a much more abundant clone one base away, this may be a read error. V and J are TRBV7-2 and TRBJ2-1; D gene uncertain. This CDR3 spans 15 amino acids. Germline lookup yields CDR1 SGHTA and CDR2 FQGNSA. The CDR3 DNA sequence: TGTGCCAGCAGCTTAGTTGCGGCGGCCTACAATAAGCAGTTCTTC. Amino acids: CASSLVAAAYNKQFF.

V usage is TRBV28 and J usage is TRBJ1-5; tentatively, D is TRBD1 (5 bases). Trimming took off 7 bases at V and 6 bases at J, with 16 bases between the two ends. This CDR3 has 14 amino acids. Germline CDR1 reads MDHEN; CDR2 reads SYDVKM. Written as DNA, the CDR3 is TGTGCCAGCATGTACGGGGGAGTCGGTCAGCCCCAGCATTTT. Protein: CASMYGGVGQPQHF.

This clonotype was seen a handful of times. The rearrangement links TRBV12-3 or TRBV12-4 to TRBJ1-3; tentatively, D is TRBD1 (6 bases). The CDR3 consists of 15 residues. The V end lost 6 bases, the J end lost 1 base, and 13 bases lay between the germline ends. The CDR3 protein is CASRSKGGSGNTIYF. The CDR3 DNA follows: TGTGCCAGCAGAAGTAAAGGGGGGTCTGGAAACACCATATATTTT.

The chain combines TRBV25-1 with TRBJ2-1, with a weak D call TRBD1 (5 bases). CDR1 is MGHDK and CDR2 is SYGVNS in the germline V gene. V was pared by 7 bases and J by 5 bases, with 6 bases between. CDR3 size: 11 residues. The CDR3 loop reads CASIQDNEQFF. The CDR3 DNA reads as TGTGCCAGCATACAGGACAATGAGCAGTTCTTC.

This clonotype has just a few counts. The chain has TRBV2 and TRBJ2-1; D is perhaps TRBD1 (6 bases). The CDR3 has 15 residues. The V end lost 2 bases, the J end lost 8 bases, and 16 bases lay between the germline ends. CDR1 SNHLY and CDR2 FYNNEI come from the germline V gene. This CDR3 reads CASSERGSYQDEQFF. CDR3 sequence (DNA): TGTGCCAGCAGTGAAAGGGGGTCGTATCAGGATGAGCAGTTCTTC.

The sample holds a few counts of this clonotype. The chain employs TRBV28 and TRBJ2-6; 10 nucleotides match TRBD1. CDR3 length equals 16 residues. The junction had 5 bases not matched to a gene; V was cut back by 6 bases and J by 3 bases. Germline CDR1 reads MDHEN; CDR2 reads SYDVKM. DNA for the CDR3: TGTGCCAGCAGAGGGACAGGGGTAGGTGGGGCCAACGTCCTGACTTTC. Translating it yields CASRGTGVGGANVLTF.

V is TRBV6-5 and J is TRBJ1-5; TRBD1 is a possible D gene (6 bases). The germline V and J ends were trimmed by 6 bases and 0 bases, with 12 bases remaining between them. There are 15 residues in the CDR3. CDR1 and CDR2 (germline): MNHEY, SVGAGI. The CDR3 DNA is TGTGCCAGCAGGGCGGACAGAAATAGCAATCAGCCCCAGCATTTT. This codes for CASRADRNSNQPQHF.

This clonotype was observed a handful of times. The rearrangement uses TRBV19 and TRBJ1-1; TRBD1 is a possible D gene (6 bases). V was cut by 10 bases and J by 0 bases, with 15 bases left in between. Germline CDR1 LNHDA, CDR2 SQIVND (reference sequence). This CDR3 has 14 amino acids. Here the CDR3 reads CATLTGPMNTEAFF. The CDR3 nucleotides are TGTGCCACCTTGACAGGTCCCATGAACACTGAAGCTTTCTTT.

The chain recombines TRBV15 with TRBJ2-5; 12 bases match TRBD2. This CDR3 has 15 residues. The V gene's germline CDR1 is LNHNV and CDR2 YYDKDF (reference sequence). Unmatched junction bases numbered 8, after V lost 9 bases and J lost 3 bases. CDR3 DNA sequence: TGTGCCACAACACGGACTAGCGGGGACAAAGAGACCCAGTACTTC. Amino acid sequence: CATTRTSGDKETQYF.

This chain joins TRBV29-1 and TRBJ2-7, with D possibly matching TRBD2 (5 bases). With 4 bases removed from V and 1 base from J, the gap between germline ends came to 8 bases. This CDR3 comprises 12 residues. Germline V gives CDR1 SQVTM, CDR2 ANQGSEA. The CDR3 loop is CSVVLESYEQYF. CDR3 in DNA: TGCAGCGTTGTACTAGAATCCTACGAGCAGTACTTC.